A selection of T cell receptor beta chains follows, all from one sample in a study of neurological immune-mediated disorders. From the 5' RACE reads, TCRdb called clonotypes with MiXCR, one entry per CDR3 protein. The data show more than 13,000 distinct CDR3 sequences, about 9.4% seen once. Sequences were obtained from PBMCs. These receptors all stem from a woman aged 40 to 49 in good health. CDR3s include the opening cysteine and the closing phenylalanine or tryptophan. Fields, in order: clone size, J gene, V gene, D gene, CDR3 protein, CDR3 DNA. A D gene is named only where the DNA matches it firmly. Some rows mark clone size as missing; the rest say once, few, many or name a class of expanded clone.

clone_size: many; j_call: TRBJ2-3; v_call: TRBV29-1; d_call: -; cdr3_aa: CSGSLGTDTQYF; cdr3_nt: TGCAGCGGTAGCCTGGGCACAGATACGCAGTATTTT
clone_size: -; j_call: TRBJ2-7; v_call: TRBV7-2; d_call: -; cdr3_aa: CASSLAGVLDNYYEQYF; cdr3_nt: TGTGCCAGCAGCTTAGCAGGGGTCCTCGACAACTACTACGAGCAGTACTTC
clone_size: many; j_call: TRBJ1-1; v_call: TRBV9; d_call: -; cdr3_aa: CASSAGPNTEAFF; cdr3_nt: TGTGCCAGCAGCGCGGGGCCGAACACTGAAGCTTTCTTT
clone_size: many; j_call: TRBJ2-1; v_call: TRBV5-1; d_call: -; cdr3_aa: CASRAPPNNEQFF; cdr3_nt: TGCGCCAGCAGGGCCCCCCCCAACAATGAGCAGTTCTTC
clone_size: few; j_call: TRBJ1-5; v_call: TRBV19; d_call: -; cdr3_aa: CASSMGQYQPQHF; cdr3_nt: TGTGCCAGTAGTATGGGGCAGTACCAGCCCCAGCATTTT
clone_size: many; j_call: TRBJ1-1; v_call: TRBV5-1; d_call: -; cdr3_aa: CASSPGGRNTEAFF; cdr3_nt: TGCGCCAGCAGCCCGGGAGGGCGGAACACTGAAGCTTTCTTT
clone_size: many; j_call: TRBJ2-5; v_call: TRBV20-1; d_call: -; cdr3_aa: CSASTFRGRAETQYF; cdr3_nt: TGCAGTGCTAGCACCTTCAGGGGGAGGGCAGAGACCCAGTACTTC
clone_size: -; j_call: TRBJ2-5; v_call: TRBV5-6; d_call: -; cdr3_aa: CASLRSGETQYF; cdr3_nt: TGTGCCAGCTTGAGGTCCGGCGAGACCCAGTACTTC
clone_size: many; j_call: TRBJ2-1; v_call: TRBV4-1; d_call: TRBD2; cdr3_aa: CAAGVFGSYNEQFF; cdr3_nt: TGCGCTGCGGGGGTGTTCGGCTCCTACAATGAGCAGTTCTTC
clone_size: many; j_call: TRBJ1-2; v_call: TRBV12-3/TRBV12-4; d_call: -; cdr3_aa: CASSSRENYGYTF; cdr3_nt: TGTGCCAGCAGTTCAAGGGAGAACTATGGCTACACCTTC
clone_size: -; j_call: TRBJ2-5; v_call: TRBV5-1; d_call: TRBD2; cdr3_aa: CASSASGSGETQYF; cdr3_nt: TGCGCCAGCAGTGCAAGCGGGAGCGGAGAGACCCAGTACTTC
clone_size: many; j_call: TRBJ2-5; v_call: TRBV7-9; d_call: -; cdr3_aa: CASSTRVYGETQYF; cdr3_nt: TGTGCCAGCAGCACCAGGGTGTACGGAGAGACCCAGTACTTC
clone_size: many; j_call: TRBJ2-7; v_call: TRBV6-2/TRBV6-3; d_call: TRBD2; cdr3_aa: CASSYLIGGAGEYEQYF; cdr3_nt: TGTGCCAGCAGTTACCTCATTGGGGGAGCGGGAGAATACGAGCAGTACTTC
clone_size: many; j_call: TRBJ2-5; v_call: TRBV20-1; d_call: -; cdr3_aa: CSAGGGRVETQYF; cdr3_nt: TGCAGTGCCGGGGGCGGAAGGGTGGAGACCCAGTACTTC
clone_size: many; j_call: TRBJ1-2; v_call: TRBV15; d_call: -; cdr3_aa: CATKQESASYGYTF; cdr3_nt: TGTGCCACCAAACAAGAGAGCGCTTCCTATGGCTACACCTTC
clone_size: many; j_call: TRBJ2-1; v_call: TRBV20-1; d_call: -; cdr3_aa: CSARTTWAGFNEQFF; cdr3_nt: TGCAGTGCTAGAACGACATGGGCAGGGTTCAATGAGCAGTTCTTC